A single sample gave rise to the 29 T cell receptor beta chains below, sequenced in a study of blood T cell repertoires in COVID-19. TCRdb keeps only in-frame clones here, not all; method: immunoSEQ multiplex PCR. The sample gives approximately 100,000 clones, roughly 84% of which show up once; around 8% is in the top ten. Sequencing input: peripheral blood. These receptors all stem from a woman at least 80 years old with active or convalescent COVID-19.

This chain's CDR3 is CSAPTPTEAFF. The CDR3 DNA reads as TGCAGTGCTCCCACACCGACTGAAGCTTTCTTT. This chain uses TRBV20-1 with TRBJ1-1; D gene ambiguous. This CDR3 comprises 11 residues. The germline gives CDR1 DFQATT, CDR2 SNEGSKA (reference sequence). V lost 5 bases and J 5 bases, leaving 9 bases between the germline ends.

This chain uses TRBV7-8 with TRBJ2-4; 10 bases line up with TRBD2. Unmatched junction bases numbered 9, after V lost 5 bases and J lost 2 bases. This CDR3 is built from 17 residues. Germline lookup yields CDR1 SGHVS and CDR2 FQNEAQ. Here the CDR3 reads CASSRAGTSVTKNIQYF. CDR3 nucleotide sequence: TGTGCCAGCAGCCGAGCCGGGACTAGCGTAACCAAAAACATTCAGTACTTC.

The chain combines TRBV7-9 with TRBJ2-6; a possible D gene is TRBD1 (5 bases). The length of the CDR3 is 16 residues. CDR1 is SEHNR, CDR2 FQNEAQ, per germline (reference sequence). With 5 bases removed from V and 1 base from J, the gap between germline ends came to 12 bases. CDR3 DNA sequence: TGTGCCAGCAGCCACGTTAGGGGATCTGGGGCCAACGTCCTGACTTTC. It is translated as CASSHVRGSGANVLTF.

This clone was recorded only once. The J gene is TRBJ1-3, the V gene TRBV11-2; maybe TRBD1 (5 bases). The CDR3 is 15 residues long. Germline V gives CDR1 SGHAT, CDR2 FQNNGV. V lost 5 bases and J 7 bases, leaving 18 bases between the germline ends. CDR3 coding DNA: TGTGCCAGCAGCCCGCCGCTGGGGGAGGGGAACACCATATATTTT. Residues: CASSPPLGEGNTIYF.

This rearrangement joins TRBV9 to TRBJ2-7; 11 bases match TRBD1. Unmatched junction bases numbered 7, after V lost 2 bases and J lost 6 bases. Per the germline V gene, CDR1 is SGDLS and CDR2 is YYNGEE. The CDR3 has 15 residues. This CDR3 reads CASSVGQGAIFEQYF. CDR3 in DNA: TGTGCCAGCAGCGTCGGACAGGGGGCGATCTTCGAGCAGTACTTC.

The chain links TRBV27 to TRBJ1-2; D may be TRBD1 (5 bases). Germline CDR1 is MNHEY and CDR2 is SMNVEV (reference sequence). The CDR3 spans 14 residues. V lost 6 bases to trimming and J lost 5 bases, with 16 bases between them. The CDR3 sequence is CASRPPGLLYGYTF. CDR3 in DNA: TGTGCCAGCAGACCTCCGGGACTGCTTTATGGCTACACCTTC.

The V gene is TRBV28, the J gene TRBJ1-6; 7 nucleotides match TRBD1. Germline V gives CDR1 MDHEN, CDR2 SYDVKM. Trimming at V came to 6 bases and at J to 2 bases, leaving 7 bases not matched to a gene. This CDR3 is 16 amino acids long. CDR3 in amino acids: CASSPDRDTYNSPLHF. CDR3 bases: TGTGCCAGCAGCCCTGACAGGGATACCTATAATTCACCCCTCCACTTT.

Worth noting for this clone: The sample carries other DNA sequences with the same CDR3. The chain is built from TRBV6-5 and TRBJ1-4; 8 bases are shared with TRBD1. The CDR3 length is 14 residues. The V and J ends lost 5 bases and 8 bases, in that order; junction bases with no gene match: 7. The V gene's germline CDR1 is MNHEY and CDR2 SVGAGI. CDR3 in DNA: TGTGCCAGCAGTCCCGACAGGGGAGGCGAAAAACTGTTTTTT. Translated, it gives CASSPDRGGEKLFF.

This clone was counted once. The chain combines TRBV29-1 with TRBJ2-2; possibly TRBD1 for D (5 bases). V shed 1 base and J shed 6 bases, with 12 bases lying between them. CDR3 length: 14 residues. CDR1 and CDR2 (germline): SQVTM, ANQGSEA. The CDR3 spells CSVEVLVGPGELFF. CDR3 bases: TGCAGCGTTGAAGTGTTGGTGGGGCCCGGGGAGCTGTTTTTT.

The chain has TRBV6-5 and TRBJ1-5; 7 bases fit TRBD1. CDR1 and CDR2 (germline): MNHEY, SVGAGI. The junction had 8 bases not matched to a gene; V was cut back by 5 bases and J by 7 bases. This CDR3 has 14 amino acids. The CDR3, as DNA: TGTGCCAGCAGTACCCGGACAGGCCCCCAGCCCCAGCATTTT. Its translation is CASSTRTGPQPQHF.

In nucleotides, the CDR3 is TGTGCCAGCAGCGTATACGCAGGGGGCGCGCGGGGCTACACCTTC. Its protein is CASSVYAGGARGYTF. V usage is TRBV9 and J usage is TRBJ1-2; TRBD1 matches 8 bases. V shed 1 base, J shed 8 bases, and the junction held 10 bases outside the gene matches. Germline V gene lookup returns CDR1 SGDLS and CDR2 YYNGEE. This CDR3 has 15 residues. Full variable domain (missing parts from reference TRBV9 and TRBJ1-2): DSGVTQTPKHLITATGQRVTLRCSPRSGDLSVYWYQQSLDQGLQFLIQYYNGEERAKGNILERFSAQQFPDLHSELNLSSLELGDSALYFCASSVYAGGARGYTFGSGTRLTVV.

Concerning this clone: The sample carries other DNA sequences with the same CDR3. The chain uses TRBV9 and TRBJ2-7; D is unresolved. This CDR3 has 13 residues. Trimming removed 8 bases from V and 1 base from J, with 13 bases in between. Germline V lookup: CDR1 SGDLS, CDR2 YYNGEE. The CDR3 DNA reads TGTGCCAGTTCCCCAGGATCTTCCTACGAGCAGTACTTC. Amino acids: CASSPGSSYEQYF.

The chain couples TRBV4-2 to TRBJ1-2, with TRBD1 as a possible D gene (6 bases). V was shortened by 1 base and J by 2 bases, with 14 bases between the two germline ends. Looked up from germline, CDR1 is LGHNA and CDR2 is YNFKEQ. CDR3 length equals 16 residues. CDR3 region: CASSQGGGRENYGYTF. CDR3 DNA: TGTGCCAGCAGCCAAGGTGGGGGGCGGGAGAACTATGGCTACACCTTC.

Details on this clone: Other DNA variants within this sample encode the same CDR3. The chain recombines TRBV5-1 with TRBJ2-5; the D gene is possibly TRBD1 (6 bases). Germline CDR1 and CDR2: SGHRS and YFSETQ. V shed 0 bases and J shed 2 bases, with 8 bases lying between them. The CDR3 contains 14 residues. CDR3 sequence reads: CASSLGTVQETQYF. Here the CDR3 DNA reads TGCGCCAGCAGCTTGGGGACAGTTCAAGAGACCCAGTACTTC. The full variable domain, with the rest looked up from reference TRBV5-1 and TRBJ2-5, is KAGVTQTPRYLIKTRGQQVTLSCSPISGHRSVSWYQQTPGQGLQFLFEYFSETQRNKGNFPGRFSGRQFSNSRSEMNVSTLELGDSALYLCASSLGTVQETQYFGPGTRLLVL.

The chain is built from TRBV7-9 and TRBJ2-7; TRBD1 is a possible D gene (6 bases). From germline, CDR1 is SEHNR and CDR2 FQNEAQ (reference sequence). Trimming removed 1 base from V and 12 bases from J, with 16 bases in between. The CDR3 runs to 13 residues. For the CDR3, the DNA is TGTGCCAGCAGCTTAGAGGAGGACAGCCTGCTGTACTTC. Translation gives CASSLEEDSLLYF.

V and J are TRBV7-2 and TRBJ2-3; 11 bases are a match to TRBD2. CDR1 is SGHTA, CDR2 FQGNSA, per germline. The CDR3 is 16 residues long. The V segment lost 5 bases and the J segment 4 bases; nucleotides outside the gene matches: 8. CDR3 nucleotides: TGTGCCAGCAGCCCCTTAGCGGGAGGGAGGGCAGATACGCAGTATTTT. It specifies CASSPLAGGRADTQYF.

Notes on this clone: Relative to the germline gene, one junction end is altered; a read error may explain this. The rearrangement joins TRBV11-3 to TRBJ2-3; TRBD2 might be the D (6 bases). The CDR3 runs 15 residues. Germline-derived CDR1 and CDR2 are SGHNT and YENEEA. For the CDR3, the DNA is TGTGCCAGCAGCTTAGGCCTAGCGCCCACAAATACGCAGTATTTT. Encoded protein: CASSLGLAPTNTQYF.

Only one count was recorded for this clone. This chain connects TRBV2 to TRBJ1-3; the D is unclear. The CDR3 has 15 residues. V was shortened by 1 base and J by 3 bases, with 10 bases between the two germline ends. Germline values: CDR1 SNHLY, CDR2 FYNNEI. For the CDR3, the DNA is TGTGCCAGCAGTGAAGGGGCTGTGAGTGGAAACACCATATATTTT. Encoded protein: CASSEGAVSGNTIYF.

This clone was picked up a small number of times. This chain links TRBV27 with TRBJ1-4, with a tentative D call TRBD1 (6 bases). Germline CDR1 reads MNHEY; CDR2 reads SMNVEV (reference sequence). The length of the CDR3 is 16 residues. Between the trimmed V and J ends, which lost 0 bases and 7 bases, there was a span of 15 bases. The CDR3 coding sequence is TGTGCCAGCAGTTTATCCCTCGGGGGGCGGGGTGAAAAACTGTTTTTT. Translating it yields CASSLSLGGRGEKLFF.

This clone has just a few counts. The rearrangement links TRBV24-1 to TRBJ2-1; 10 positions match TRBD1. The CDR3 runs to 18 residues. CDR1 is KGHDR, CDR2 SFDVKD, per germline. V shed 1 base, J shed 8 bases, and the junction held 13 bases outside the gene matches. The CDR3, as DNA: TGTGCCACCAGTGATTTATCACGACCGGGACAGGGGACGCATGAGCAGTTCTTC. This codes for CATSDLSRPGQGTHEQFF.

The gene calls are TRBV28 and TRBJ2-7, with D perhaps matching TRBD2 (5 bases). Germline CDR1 and CDR2: MDHEN and SYDVKM. The CDR3 runs to 14 residues. The germline V and J ends were trimmed by 5 bases and 4 bases, with 15 bases remaining between them. The CDR3 DNA reads as TGTGCCAGCAGTCTCCCTATTCGGGGTTACGAGCAGTACTTC. Its translation is CASSLPIRGYEQYF.

This chain connects TRBV2 to TRBJ2-1; 13 nucleotides match TRBD2. The trim removed 6 bases at V and 12 bases at J, leaving 8 bases unmatched. Germline CDR1 reads SNHLY; CDR2 reads FYNNEI. The CDR3 runs 14 residues. The CDR3 DNA reads as TGTGCCAGCAGAGGACTAGCGGGAGCCCCGGGGCAGTTCTTC. This sequence encodes CASRGLAGAPGQFF.

The chain recombines TRBV19 with TRBJ2-1; the match to TRBD1 covers 7 bases. Looked up from germline, CDR1 is LNHDA and CDR2 is SQIVND (reference sequence). The CDR3 consists of 16 residues. After removal of 7 bases from V and 8 bases from J, the junction contained 17 bases not matched to a gene. The CDR3, as DNA: TGTGCCAGTACAACCCGCGACAGGGTGGCGAGTGATGAGCAGTTCTTC. This encodes CASTTRDRVASDEQFF.

The V call is TRBV27, the J call TRBJ2-3, with TRBD2 identical over 7 bases. The J segment lost 4 bases and the V segment lost 5 bases, leaving 3 bases of the junction unmatched. The CDR3 runs 13 residues. CDR1 and CDR2 (germline): MNHEY, SMNVEV (reference sequence). CDR3 sequence (DNA): TGTGCCAGCAGTCCGGGAGGCGCAGATACGCAGTATTTT. Residues: CASSPGGADTQYF.

The CDR3 sequence is CASSSMSGVGEQFF. The CDR3 DNA follows: TGCGCCAGCAGTAGTATGAGCGGGGTGGGGGAGCAGTTCTTC. The V and J genes are TRBV5-1 and TRBJ2-1, with 7 bases matching TRBD2. Per germline, CDR1 SGHRS and CDR2 YFSETQ. V lost 5 bases, J lost 10 bases, and 12 bases stayed unmatched. The CDR3 has 14 residues.

The chain recombines TRBV5-1 with TRBJ2-1; 14 bases align to TRBD2. Trimming took 0 bases from V and 9 from J; bases not matched to a gene: 5. CDR3 size: 16 residues. Germline V gene lookup returns CDR1 SGHRS and CDR2 YFSETQ. CDR3 sequence (DNA): TGCGCCAGCAGCTTGGGAGGGACTAGCGGGAGCGGTGAGCAGTTCTTC. Translated, it gives CASSLGGTSGSGEQFF.

This clone appeared many times. The J gene is TRBJ2-2, the V gene TRBV19; 7 positions match TRBD2. This CDR3 region has 16 residues. Germline loops: CDR1 LNHDA, CDR2 SQIVND (reference sequence). V shed 2 bases and J 0 bases; nucleotides not matched to a gene: 3. CDR3: CASSISGGTNTGELFF. As DNA, the CDR3 is TGTGCCAGTAGTATATCGGGAGGAACGAACACCGGGGAGCTGTTTTTT.

This clone has more than one count but fewer than ten. The chain's CDR3 is CASSPQGNSNQPQHF. In DNA form, the CDR3 reads TGTGCCAGCAGTCCCCAGGGGAATAGCAATCAGCCCCAGCATTTT. The genes are TRBV6-5 and TRBJ1-5; D perhaps matches TRBD1 (6 bases). CDR3 size: 15 residues. Germline-derived CDR1 and CDR2 are MNHEY and SVGAGI. Trimming took off 5 bases at V and 0 bases at J, with 11 bases between the two ends.

The J gene is TRBJ1-4, the V gene TRBV4-1; 8 bases agree with TRBD1. Germline V gene lookup returns CDR1 MGHRA and CDR2 YSYEKL. V trimming: 1 base; J trimming: 15 bases; junction bases outside the gene matches: 13. This CDR3 has 15 amino acids. The CDR3 sequence: CASSQGGQGRKVVFF. The CDR3 DNA follows: TGCGCCAGCAGCCAAGGTGGACAGGGCCGAAAAGTGGTGTTTTTT.